This T cell receptor (beta chain) was recovered during a study of CD8 T cells in ankylosing spondylitis. Findings and caveats of the study: Some of the motif variants had earlier been found in reactive arthritis patients' fluid and blood.

The authors made TCR beta libraries by quantitative 5'-RACE with molecular barcodes. TCRdb analysed the 5' RACE reads with MiXCR anew, one entry per CDR3 protein. The sample has some 140,000 distinct CDR3 sequences, just under 7.5% seen once. This clonotype has more than one count but fewer than ten. Its antigen is not identified. V lost 4 bases and J lost 3; bases outside the gene matches: 16. CDR3 length: 18 residues. Looked up from germline, CDR1 is MGHDK and CDR2 is SYGVNS. Sequenced: blood, either unsorted or a sorted T cell fraction (not recorded which). This clonotype was obtained from a female donor with ankylosing spondylitis or in good health (not recorded which). This chain connects TRBV25-1 to TRBJ2-3, with 7 bases that match TRBD2. The chain's CDR3 is CASSARTDPRGGTDTQYF. CDR3 DNA: TGTGCCAGCAGTGCAAGAACAGACCCGAGGGGAGGGACAGATACGCAGTATTTT.